The 4 T cell receptor beta chains in this list originate from one sample, sequenced in a study of tissue T cells after allogeneic stem cell transplantation. Sample time point: mouse harvest day 7 after allogeneic transplant. The graft held 10^6 splenic CD5+ T cells and 10^7 T-cell-depleted bone marrow cells. This table comes from immunoSEQ multiplex PCR, and its TCRdb copy is limited to in-frame clones, with some not included. The data contain 7,000 to 10,000 clones, approximately 45% of them singletons. Sequencing was performed on gut tissue. These TCRs come from a female BALB/c mouse given C57BL/6 T cells with graft-versus-host disease after an allogeneic hematopoietic cell transplant.

A note on this clone: Gene names and germline match the mouse. Sequencing ends 1 residue short of the CDR3 end; the germline J gene provides the rest. The V call is TRBV2, the J call TRBJ2-5; D unclear. CDR3 length: 13 amino acids. The germline V gene encodes CDR1 LGHNA and CDR2 YSYQKL. V gave up 0 bases and J gave up 5 bases, with 6 bases separating them. The CDR3 protein is CASSQEGGDTQYF. Incomplete CDR3 DNA: TGTGCCAGCAGCCAAGAAGGAGGAGACACCCAGTAC.

Comments on this clone: Gene names refer to mouse genes. The CDR3 goes on 1 residue after the read ends, and that part is filled in from the germline J gene. The rearrangement links TRBV13-2 to TRBJ2-5, with TRBD1 matching over 10 bases. The CDR3 sequence is 15 residues long. Germline loops: CDR1 NNHNN, CDR2 SYGAGS (reference sequence). The junction had 7 bases not matched to a gene; V was cut back by 6 bases and J by 3 bases. CDR3 residues: CASAPPGQGQDTQYF. CDR3 DNA, as far as it was read: TGTGCCAGCGCCCCACCGGGACAGGGGCAAGACACCCAGTAC.

As for this clone: Gene names are mouse gene names. With the read ending 1 residue before the CDR3 end, the germline J gene is used to fill in that end. V usage is TRBV24 and J usage is TRBJ2-5; 9 nucleotides align to TRBD1. The CDR3 loop spans 17 amino acids. Germline loops: CDR1 KGHTA, CDR2 FRNEEI. V lost 1 base to trimming and J lost 0 bases; unmatched junction nucleotides: 5. The DNA read from the CDR3 is TGTGCCAGCAGTCTGTCCCGGGACAGGGCTAACCAAGACACCCAGTAC. Translation gives CASSLSRDRANQDTQY. The full CDR3 protein is CASSLSRDRANQDTQYF.

The sample holds one count of this clone. Genes here carry mouse names. The read ends 1 residue before the CDR3 terminus; that terminus is restored from the germline J gene. The chain carries TRBV12-2 and TRBJ2-7; 8 bases are shared with TRBD2. In germline, CDR1 is SGHLS, CDR2 HYDKME. CDR3 length: 14 residues. V lost 4 bases, J lost 4 bases, and 8 bases stayed unmatched. The CDR3 loop is CASSRGPGGYEQYF. The DNA read from the CDR3 is TGTGCCAGCTCCCGGGGGCCTGGGGGGTATGAACAGTAC.